This T cell receptor beta chain appears in the sequencing data of a study of T-cell memory formation after mild COVID-19. Study results and limitations: Pre-infection memory contained some responding clones, which suggested that cross-reactive memory had joined. Contracting clones from day 15 to 85 had balanced CD4/CD8; later expanders favoured CD4+.

A few counts support this clonotype. The antigen is unknown. TCR alpha and TCR beta cDNA libraries carrying sample barcodes and UMIs came from 5'RACE with constant-segment primers. One entry per CDR3 protein, called by TCRdb with MiXCR from the 5' RACE reads. The top ten clones hold 2.4% of a sample with approximately 210,000 distinct CDR3 sequences, 18% of them seen once. The origin of this receptor is an adult woman who had mild COVID-19 (a few samples of this study predate the infection). Cell type and time point are not known. The sequenced material came from PBMCs or a T cell subset sorted from them (not recorded which).

The CDR3 region is CASSLEGVVGRRNIQYF. CDR3 bases: TGTGCCAGCAGCTTAGAGGGGGTAGTCGGGAGACGGAACATTCAGTACTTC. This chain links TRBV7-2 with TRBJ2-4, with D tentatively TRBD1 or TRBD2 (6 bases each). CDR3 size: 17 residues. Germline loops: CDR1 SGHTA, CDR2 FQGNSA. Trimming took off 1 base at V and 7 bases at J, with 20 bases between the two ends.